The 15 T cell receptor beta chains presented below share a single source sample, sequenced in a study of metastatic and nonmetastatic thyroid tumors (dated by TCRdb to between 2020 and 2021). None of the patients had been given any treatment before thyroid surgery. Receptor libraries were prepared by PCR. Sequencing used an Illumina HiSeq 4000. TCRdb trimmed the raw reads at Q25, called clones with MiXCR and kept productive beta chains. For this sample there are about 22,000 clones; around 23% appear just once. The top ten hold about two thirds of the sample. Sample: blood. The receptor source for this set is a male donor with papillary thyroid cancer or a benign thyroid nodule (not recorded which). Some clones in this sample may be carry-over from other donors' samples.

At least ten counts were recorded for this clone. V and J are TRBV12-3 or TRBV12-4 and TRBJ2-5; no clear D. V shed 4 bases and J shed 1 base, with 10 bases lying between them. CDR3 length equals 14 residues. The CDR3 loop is CASSSQETQETQYF. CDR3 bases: TGTGCCAGCAGTTCGCAGGAGACCCAAGAGACCCAGTACTTC.

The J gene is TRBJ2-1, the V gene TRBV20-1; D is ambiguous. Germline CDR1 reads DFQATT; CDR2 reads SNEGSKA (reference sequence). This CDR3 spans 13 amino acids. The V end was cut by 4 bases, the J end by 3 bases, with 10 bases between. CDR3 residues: CSAKRVVYNEQFF. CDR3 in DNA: TGCAGTGCTAAGAGAGTGGTCTACAATGAGCAGTTCTTC.

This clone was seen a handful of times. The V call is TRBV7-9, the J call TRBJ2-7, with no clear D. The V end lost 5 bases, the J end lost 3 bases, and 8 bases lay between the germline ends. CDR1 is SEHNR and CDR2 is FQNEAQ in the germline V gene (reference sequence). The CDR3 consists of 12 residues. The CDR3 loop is CASSATGYEQYF. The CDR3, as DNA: TGTGCCAGCAGCGCGACGGGCTACGAGCAGTACTTC.

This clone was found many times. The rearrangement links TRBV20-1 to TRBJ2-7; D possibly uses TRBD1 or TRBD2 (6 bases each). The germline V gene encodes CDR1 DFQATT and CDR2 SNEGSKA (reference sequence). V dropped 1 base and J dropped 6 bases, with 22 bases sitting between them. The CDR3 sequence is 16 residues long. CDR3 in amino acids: CSARAPGSWGAGEQYF. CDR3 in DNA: TGCAGTGCTAGAGCCCCCGGATCGTGGGGGGCGGGCGAGCAGTACTTC.

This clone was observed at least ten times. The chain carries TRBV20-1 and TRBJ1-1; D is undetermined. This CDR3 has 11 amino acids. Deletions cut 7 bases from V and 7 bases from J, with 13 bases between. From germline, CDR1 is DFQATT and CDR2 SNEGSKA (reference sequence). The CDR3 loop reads CSVRPRGEAFF. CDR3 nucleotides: TGCAGTGTGAGGCCCCGGGGTGAAGCTTTCTTT.

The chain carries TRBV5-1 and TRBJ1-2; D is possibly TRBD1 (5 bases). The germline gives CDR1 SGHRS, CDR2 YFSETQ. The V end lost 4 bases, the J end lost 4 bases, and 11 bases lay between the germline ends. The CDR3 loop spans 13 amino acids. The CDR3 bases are TGCGCCAGCAGCCTGGACACAATCTATGGCTACACCTTC. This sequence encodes CASSLDTIYGYTF.

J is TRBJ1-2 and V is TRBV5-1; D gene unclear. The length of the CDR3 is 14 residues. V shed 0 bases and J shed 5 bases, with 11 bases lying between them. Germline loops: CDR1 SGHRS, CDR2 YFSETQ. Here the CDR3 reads CASSLGAASYGYTF. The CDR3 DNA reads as TGCGCCAGCAGCTTGGGGGCGGCCTCGTATGGCTACACCTTC.

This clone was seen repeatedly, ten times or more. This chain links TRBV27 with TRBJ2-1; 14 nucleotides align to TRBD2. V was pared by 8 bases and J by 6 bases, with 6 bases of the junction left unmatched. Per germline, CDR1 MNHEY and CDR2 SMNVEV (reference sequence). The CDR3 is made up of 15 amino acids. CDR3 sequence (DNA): TGTGCCAGCGGACTAGCGGGAGGCCTACTCAATGAGCAGTTCTTC. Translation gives CASGLAGGLLNEQFF.

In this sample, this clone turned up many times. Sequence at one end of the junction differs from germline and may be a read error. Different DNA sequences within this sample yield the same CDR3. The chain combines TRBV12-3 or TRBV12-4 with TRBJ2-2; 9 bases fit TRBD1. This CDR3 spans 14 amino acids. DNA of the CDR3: TGTGCCAGCATAGCGACAGGGGGGACCGGGGAACTGTTTTTT. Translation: CASIATGGTGELFF.

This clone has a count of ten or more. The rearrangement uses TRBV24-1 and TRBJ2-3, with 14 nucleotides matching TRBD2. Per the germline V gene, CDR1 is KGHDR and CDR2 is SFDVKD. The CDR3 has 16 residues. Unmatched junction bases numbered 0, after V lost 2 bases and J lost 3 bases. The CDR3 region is CATSDWTSGRTDTQYF. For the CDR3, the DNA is TGTGCCACCAGTGATTGGACTAGCGGGAGGACAGATACGCAGTATTTT.

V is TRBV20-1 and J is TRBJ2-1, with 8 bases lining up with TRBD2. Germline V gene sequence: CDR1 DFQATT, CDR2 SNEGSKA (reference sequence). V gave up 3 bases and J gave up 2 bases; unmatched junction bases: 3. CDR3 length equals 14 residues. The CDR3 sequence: CSASSRGAYNEQFF. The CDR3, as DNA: TGCAGTGCTAGCTCGCGGGGGGCCTACAATGAGCAGTTCTTC.

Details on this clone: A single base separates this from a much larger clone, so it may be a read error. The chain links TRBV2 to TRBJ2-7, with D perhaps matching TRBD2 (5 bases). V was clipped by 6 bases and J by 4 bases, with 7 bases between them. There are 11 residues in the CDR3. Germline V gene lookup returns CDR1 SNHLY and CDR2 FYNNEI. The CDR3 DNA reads TGTGCCAGCAGGAGACTATACGAGCAGTACTTC. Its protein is CASRRLYEQYF.

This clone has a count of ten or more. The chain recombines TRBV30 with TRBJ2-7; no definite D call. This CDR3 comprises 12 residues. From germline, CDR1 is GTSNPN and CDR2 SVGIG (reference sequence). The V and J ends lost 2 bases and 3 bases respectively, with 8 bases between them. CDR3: CAWSRVFYEQYF. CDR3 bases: TGTGCCTGGAGTAGGGTTTTCTACGAGCAGTACTTC.

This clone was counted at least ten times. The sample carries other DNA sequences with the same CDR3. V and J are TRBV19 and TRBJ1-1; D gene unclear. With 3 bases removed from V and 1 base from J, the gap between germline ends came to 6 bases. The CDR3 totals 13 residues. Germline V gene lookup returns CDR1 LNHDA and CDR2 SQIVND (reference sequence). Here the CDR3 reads CASSMRGNTEAFF. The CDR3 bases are TGTGCCAGTAGTATGCGTGGGAACACTGAAGCTTTCTTT.

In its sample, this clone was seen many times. The CDR3 here is CATKARLSGNTIYF. The CDR3 nucleotides are TGTGCCACCAAGGCCAGACTTTCTGGAAACACCATATATTTT. The rearrangement uses TRBV15 and TRBJ1-3; unclear D gene. The CDR3 totals 14 residues. V lost 7 bases, J lost 1 base, and 11 bases lay in between. The germline CDR1 and CDR2 sequences are LNHNV and YYDKDF (reference sequence).